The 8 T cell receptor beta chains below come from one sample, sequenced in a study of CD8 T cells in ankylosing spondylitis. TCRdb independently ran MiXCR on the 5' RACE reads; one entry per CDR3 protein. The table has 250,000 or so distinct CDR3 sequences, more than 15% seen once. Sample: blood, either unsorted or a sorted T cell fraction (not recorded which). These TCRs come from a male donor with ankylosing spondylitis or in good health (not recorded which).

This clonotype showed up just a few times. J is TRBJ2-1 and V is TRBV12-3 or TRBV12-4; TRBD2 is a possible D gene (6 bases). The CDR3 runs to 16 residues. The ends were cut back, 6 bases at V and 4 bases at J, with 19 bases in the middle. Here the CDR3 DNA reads TGTGCCAGCAGCTATAGCGGATCTCGGTTATACAATGAGCAGTTCTTC. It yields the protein CASSYSGSRLYNEQFF.

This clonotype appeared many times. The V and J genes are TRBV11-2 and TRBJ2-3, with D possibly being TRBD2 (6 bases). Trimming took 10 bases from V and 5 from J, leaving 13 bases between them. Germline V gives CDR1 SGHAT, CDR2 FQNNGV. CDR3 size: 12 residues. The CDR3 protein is CAISRGRDTQYF. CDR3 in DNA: TGTGCCATCTCCCGGGGGAGAGATACGCAGTATTTT.

The CDR3 region has the DNA TGTGCCAGCAGCCATTACGAGCGGGAGAACACCGGGGAGCTGTTTTTT. This encodes CASSHYERENTGELFF. The chain carries TRBV11-2 and TRBJ2-2, with TRBD2 matching 7 bases. The V and J ends lost 5 bases and 1 base, in that order; junction bases with no gene match: 7. There are 16 residues in the CDR3. Germline V gives CDR1 SGHAT, CDR2 FQNNGV.

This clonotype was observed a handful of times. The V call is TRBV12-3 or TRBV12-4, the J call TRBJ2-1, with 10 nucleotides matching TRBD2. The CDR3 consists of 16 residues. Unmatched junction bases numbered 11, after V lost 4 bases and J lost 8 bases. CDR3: CASSYVAGGMVDEQFF. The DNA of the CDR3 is TGTGCCAGCAGTTATGTAGCGGGAGGTATGGTCGATGAGCAGTTCTTC.

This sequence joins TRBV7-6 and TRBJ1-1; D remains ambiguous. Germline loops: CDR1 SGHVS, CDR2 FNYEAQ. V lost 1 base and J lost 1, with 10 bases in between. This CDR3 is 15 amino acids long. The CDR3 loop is CASSLGPTENTEAFF. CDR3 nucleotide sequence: TGTGCCAGCAGCTTAGGACCGACCGAGAACACTGAAGCTTTCTTT.

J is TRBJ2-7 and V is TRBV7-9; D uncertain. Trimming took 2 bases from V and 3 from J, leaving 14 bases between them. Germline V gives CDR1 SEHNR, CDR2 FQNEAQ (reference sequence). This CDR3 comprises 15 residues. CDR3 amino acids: CASSLKSSTLYEQYF. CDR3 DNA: TGTGCCAGCAGCTTAAAGTCCAGCACCCTCTACGAGCAGTACTTC.

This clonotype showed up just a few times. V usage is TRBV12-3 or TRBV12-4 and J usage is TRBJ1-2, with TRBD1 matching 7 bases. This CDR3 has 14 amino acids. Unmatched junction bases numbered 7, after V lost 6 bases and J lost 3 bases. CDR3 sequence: CASSPDRVDYGYTF. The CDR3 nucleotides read TGTGCCAGCAGCCCCGACAGGGTAGACTATGGCTACACCTTC.

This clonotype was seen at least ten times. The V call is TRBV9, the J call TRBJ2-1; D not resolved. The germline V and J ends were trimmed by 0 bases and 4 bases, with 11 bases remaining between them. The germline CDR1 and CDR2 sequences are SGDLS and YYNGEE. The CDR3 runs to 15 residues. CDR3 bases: TGTGCCAGCAGCGTAGGTATGGGCCTTTACAATGAGCAGTTCTTC. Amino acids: CASSVGMGLYNEQFF.